This T cell receptor (beta chain) is drawn from a study of T cells expressing NK-cell markers. About the study: HCMV seropositivity marked seven of the eight sequenced donors; one was seronegative.

From germline, CDR1 is DFQATT and CDR2 SNEGSKA (reference sequence). The CDR3 has 15 amino acids. Synthesis of TCR beta cDNA relied on 5'RACE template switching carrying UMIs. TCRdb reprocessed the 5' RACE reads and stores each CDR3 protein as one record, lacking DNA. Here the sample table reports about 390,000 distinct CDR3 sequences. Points from the study as a whole: Whether expanded NKG2C+ T cell clones were HCMV-specific remained unclear. Roughly six of the donors carried dominant NKG2C+ clonotypes that took up about 1.0-7.5% of their CD8+ T cells.

In the case of this clonotype: Its antigen is not identified.

Sample: blood T cells: a sorted CD56 or NKG2C T cell subset, CD4+ or CD8+ T cells, or bulk PBMC T cells (not recorded which). V usage is TRBV20-1 and J usage is TRBJ2-3; TCRdb picks TRBD2, but there is no DNA to check that call. This TCR was sampled from a woman aged 50 to 60 in good health. The CDR3 loop reads CSAEGGTSGTDTQYF.